One and the same sample provided the 22 T cell receptor beta chains below, sequenced in a study of immune evolution from preneoplasia to lung adenocarcinoma. Only in-frame clones appear in the TCRdb table, and some are missing; sequencing was by immunoSEQ multiplex PCR. The sample has 5,000 to 5,500 clones; less than 90% are singletons. The sequencing input was FFPE adjacent normal lung tissue. The receptors stem from a person aged 70 to 85 with lung adenocarcinoma.

This clone was recorded only once. This chain connects TRBV10-1 to TRBJ2-7; possibly TRBD2 for D (5 bases). Germline loops: CDR1 WNHNN, CDR2 SYGVQD (reference sequence). The CDR3 length is 13 residues. V gave up 3 bases and J gave up 6 bases, with 12 bases separating them. The CDR3: CASSDRGRTEQYF. The CDR3 DNA reads TGCGCCAGCAGTGACCGGGGAAGGACCGAGCAGTACTTC.

V is TRBV4-1 and J is TRBJ1-2, with D perhaps matching TRBD1 (5 bases). From germline, CDR1 is MGHRA and CDR2 YSYEKL. This CDR3 region has 13 residues. Between the trimmed V and J ends, which lost 0 bases and 4 bases, there was a span of 6 bases. In DNA, the CDR3 is TGCGCCAGCAGCCAAGAGGGGGTCTATGGCTACACCTTC. It specifies CASSQEGVYGYTF.

The chain employs TRBV27 and TRBJ2-2; no clear D gene. Trimming took 2 bases from V and 6 from J, leaving 10 bases between them. Germline assignment: CDR1 MNHEY and CDR2 SMNVEV (reference sequence). The CDR3 length is 14 residues. This CDR3 is CASSLEHPAGELFF. CDR3 in DNA: TGTGCCAGCAGTTTAGAACACCCCGCCGGGGAGCTGTTTTTT.

The gene calls are TRBV5-6 and TRBJ2-1; 10 bases are a match to TRBD2. The CDR3 sequence is 16 residues long. Germline values: CDR1 SGHDT, CDR2 YYEEEE. The J segment lost 6 bases and the V segment lost 2 bases, leaving 8 bases of the junction unmatched. CDR3 nucleotide sequence: TGTGCCAGCAGCTTTAGGACTAGCGGTCCCGGCAATGAGCAGTTCTTC. It codes for CASSFRTSGPGNEQFF. Complete variable domain (other parts from reference TRBV5-6 and TRBJ2-1): DAGVTQSPTHLIKTRGQQVTLRCSPKSGHDTVSWYQQALGQGPQFIFQYYEEEERQRGNFPDRFSGHQFPNYSSELNVNALLLGDSALYLCASSFRTSGPGNEQFFGPGTRLTVL.

The chain is built from TRBV7-6 and TRBJ1-6; D is perhaps TRBD1 (5 bases). V was shortened by 1 base and J by 6 bases, with 13 bases between the two germline ends. Germline loops: CDR1 SGHVS, CDR2 FNYEAQ. The CDR3 contains 16 residues. CDR3 bases: TGTGCCAGCAGCTTAGAGGGGATAGGGTCTAATTCACCCCTCCACTTT. Translated, it gives CASSLEGIGSNSPLHF.

The chain combines TRBV4-1 with TRBJ1-5, with unresolved D. Trimming pared 3 bases from V and 9 bases from J, leaving 12 bases between. The CDR3 covers 13 residues. The germline gives CDR1 MGHRA, CDR2 YSYEKL. CDR3 in amino acids: CASSQDEAWPQHF. In DNA form, the CDR3 reads TGCGCCAGCAGCCAGGACGAGGCCTGGCCCCAGCATTTT.

This clone was detected once. V gene TRBV28 combines with J gene TRBJ1-5; weak D call: TRBD1 (5 bases). V was cut by 5 bases and J by 6 bases, with 20 bases left in between. The CDR3 has 16 residues. Per germline, CDR1 MDHEN and CDR2 SYDVKM. In DNA, the CDR3 is TGTGCCAGCAGTAATCCTGTCGGGGCCTCGGGTCAGCCCCAGCATTTT. Encoded protein: CASSNPVGASGQPQHF.

The chain has TRBV28 and TRBJ2-7, with no clear D. The CDR3 consists of 16 residues. V lost 6 bases and J lost 0, with 18 bases in between. Germline values: CDR1 MDHEN, CDR2 SYDVKM. CDR3 in DNA: TGTGCCAGCAGCTCAAGACGGGTTCCGAACTCCTACGAGCAGTACTTC. It codes for CASSSRRVPNSYEQYF.

The chain is built from TRBV28 and TRBJ2-7; TRBD2 matches at 8 bases. The CDR3 has 14 residues. CDR1 is MDHEN and CDR2 is SYDVKM in the germline V gene. The junction had 0 bases not matched to a gene; V was cut back by 2 bases and J by 0 bases. The CDR3 DNA sequence: TGTGCCAGCAGTTTAAGCGGGAGCTCCTACGAGCAGTACTTC. It translates to CASSLSGSSYEQYF.

The chain joins TRBV6-5 to TRBJ1-1; no definite D call. This CDR3 is built from 13 residues. With 2 bases removed from V and 8 bases from J, the gap between germline ends came to 12 bases. Germline CDR1 MNHEY, CDR2 SVGAGI. The CDR3 loop is CASSYKLREEAFF. As DNA, the CDR3 is TGTGCCAGCAGTTACAAGCTACGGGAGGAAGCTTTCTTT.

CDR3 in DNA: TGTGCCACCAGCAGAGGGGGTCCCTACAATGAGCAGTTCTTC. It is translated as CATSRGGPYNEQFF. This chain links TRBV15 with TRBJ2-1; D not certain. This CDR3 spans 14 amino acids. The germline CDR1 and CDR2 sequences are LNHNV and YYDKDF (reference sequence). The V end lost 1 base, the J end lost 2 bases, and 6 bases lay between the germline ends.

The chain combines TRBV5-1 with TRBJ2-3; a possible D gene is TRBD2 (6 bases). Germline V gene lookup returns CDR1 SGHRS and CDR2 YFSETQ. V was trimmed by 7 bases and J by 3 bases, leaving 18 bases between them. The CDR3 spans 15 residues. CDR3 loop: CASDLSGTRTDTQYF. The CDR3 region has the DNA TGCGCCAGCGATCTATCCGGGACTCGGACAGATACGCAGTATTTT.

The gene calls are TRBV4-2 and TRBJ2-5, with 16 bases matching TRBD2. Germline lookup yields CDR1 LGHNA and CDR2 YNFKEQ. V was clipped by 0 bases and J by 4 bases; unmatched bases: 2. The CDR3 consists of 17 residues. The CDR3 loop reads CASSQDGTSGGAETQYF. CDR3 in DNA: TGTGCCAGCAGCCAAGATGGGACTAGCGGGGGGGCAGAGACCCAGTACTTC.

The chain is built from TRBV30 and TRBJ1-1; TRBD1 agrees at 7 bases. With V trimmed by 0 bases and J by 7 bases, 2 bases remained unmatched. Germline CDR1 GTSNPN, CDR2 SVGIG (reference sequence). This CDR3 has 12 amino acids. Here the CDR3 reads CAWSVQGIEAFF. The CDR3 coding sequence is TGTGCCTGGAGTGTACAGGGGATTGAAGCTTTCTTT.

As concerns this clone: One end of the junction is discordant with germline, which a read error may explain. The V gene is TRBV7-7, the J gene TRBJ2-5; 7 bases line up with TRBD1. The germline V gene encodes CDR1 SSHAT and CDR2 FNYEAQ (reference sequence). The CDR3 is 14 amino acids. The CDR3 reads CASSSGQHQETQYF. CDR3 DNA sequence: TGTGCTAGCAGCTCGGGACAGCATCAAGAGACCCAGTACTTC.

V is TRBV7-2 and J is TRBJ2-6; D not certain. Looked up from germline, CDR1 is SGHTA and CDR2 is FQGNSA. V lost 5 bases and J 5 bases, leaving 25 bases between the germline ends. The CDR3 loop spans 19 amino acids. As DNA, the CDR3 is TGTGCCAGCAGCAGGAGTGTCAGAGACGACAAAAGTCGGGCCAACGTCCTGACTTTC. Translated, it gives CASSRSVRDDKSRANVLTF.

Only a few counts were recorded for this clone. V is TRBV10-1 and J is TRBJ1-1; D unresolved. Germline CDR1 WNHNN, CDR2 SYGVQD (reference sequence). The V gene lost 0 bases and the J gene lost 11 bases, with 13 bases spanning the gap. The CDR3 consists of 13 residues. The CDR3 region has the DNA TGCGCCAGCAGTGAGTCCTCCGGGCCCTGGGCTTTCTTT. This encodes CASSESSGPWAFF.

The chain employs TRBV27 and TRBJ1-2; a possible D gene is TRBD1 (6 bases). In germline, CDR1 is MNHEY, CDR2 SMNVEV (reference sequence). V lost 3 bases and J lost 2, with 7 bases in between. There are 13 residues in the CDR3. CDR3 DNA: TGTGCCAGCAGTTTTCAGGGGAACTATGGCTACACCTTC. It encodes CASSFQGNYGYTF.

The CDR3 bases are TGTGCCATCAGGGCGCAAGCGGGACAAAACACTGAAGCTTTCTTT. This codes for CAIRAQAGQNTEAFF. The chain combines TRBV10-3 with TRBJ1-1, with D tentatively TRBD1 (6 bases). CDR1 and CDR2 (germline): ENHRY, SYGVKD. This CDR3 comprises 15 residues. Trimming removed 6 bases at V and 2 bases at J, with 16 bases between.

This clone was observed once. The V gene is TRBV5-1, the J gene TRBJ2-7; D remains ambiguous. CDR3 length: 14 residues. Germline V lookup: CDR1 SGHRS, CDR2 YFSETQ. With 1 base removed from V and 2 bases from J, the gap between germline ends came to 10 bases. In DNA form, the CDR3 reads TGCGCCAGCAGCTTGAAAAACGGACCCTACGAGCAGTACTTC. This sequence encodes CASSLKNGPYEQYF.

The V call is TRBV27, the J call TRBJ1-5; TRBD1 is a possible D gene (6 bases). Germline CDR1 MNHEY, CDR2 SMNVEV (reference sequence). The CDR3 contains 15 residues. V shed 4 bases and J shed 4 bases, with 14 bases lying between them. DNA of the CDR3: TGTGCCAGCAGTTATCGCAGGGGTAAGAATCAGCCCCAGCATTTT. Its translation is CASSYRRGKNQPQHF.

The rearrangement links TRBV29-1 to TRBJ2-2; TRBD2 is a possible D gene (5 bases). Germline CDR1 reads SQVTM; CDR2 reads ANQGSEA. CDR3 size: 14 residues. V dropped 5 bases and J dropped 1 base, with 11 bases sitting between them. The CDR3 DNA reads TGCAGCGTTTTCCTAGCCTTGAACACCGGGGAGCTGTTTTTT. Translation gives CSVFLALNTGELFF.